Each of the 30 T cell receptor beta chains below was sequenced from the same sample in a study of cytomegalovirus exposure and HLA in healthy donors (dated by TCRdb to about 2017). Library prep was done by the immunoSEQ multiplex PCR assay. For the multiplex PCR, a mixture combining 60 forward primers for TCR Vbeta segments and 13 reverse primers for TCR Jbeta segments was used. TCRdb took over this immuneACCESS table, retaining in-frame rearrangements with V and J assigned. Such tables are incomplete; in checked studies, under half of the missing clones stem from an unresolved V gene, and the remainder is unexplained. The sample table holds approximately 160,000 clones, of which roughly four fifths were seen once. The ten largest account for around 4.1% of the sample. The specimen sequenced was PBMCs. All receptors derive from a man between 50 and 59 years old in good health and CMV-seropositive.

For the CDR3, the DNA is TGTGCCAGCAGTTACGGGGGGACGAACACTGAAGCTTTCTTT. It encodes CASSYGGTNTEAFF. The V and J genes are TRBV6-5 and TRBJ1-1; D may be TRBD1 (5 bases). The CDR3 is 14 amino acids. The V gene lost 2 bases and the J gene lost 1 base, with 8 bases spanning the gap. In germline, CDR1 is MNHEY, CDR2 SVGAGI.

The chain couples TRBV2 to TRBJ2-5; D gene uncertain. CDR3 length equals 13 residues. Trimming pared 3 bases from V and 8 bases from J, leaving 13 bases between. Looked up from germline, CDR1 is SNHLY and CDR2 is FYNNEI. CDR3 sequence: CASSESPVLTQYF. CDR3 nucleotide sequence: TGTGCCAGCAGTGAGTCTCCTGTACTAACCCAGTACTTC.

This sequence joins TRBV6-5 and TRBJ1-3, with 8 nucleotides matching TRBD1. V was pared by 5 bases and J by 4 bases, with 4 bases of the junction left unmatched. CDR1 and CDR2 from the germline V gene are MNHEY and SVGAGI. This CDR3 spans 14 amino acids. CDR3: CASSTTGEGNTIYF. The DNA for the CDR3 is TGTGCCAGCAGTACGACAGGGGAGGGAAACACCATATATTTT.

V usage is TRBV5-1 and J usage is TRBJ2-7, with D tentatively TRBD2 (5 bases). This CDR3 is built from 15 residues. V lost 0 bases and J lost 4, with 14 bases in between. CDR1 is SGHRS, CDR2 YFSETQ, per germline. For the CDR3, the DNA is TGCGCCAGCAGCTTGGCCGGGATAACCGATTACGAGCAGTACTTC. It encodes CASSLAGITDYEQYF.

This chain uses TRBV7-3 with TRBJ2-1, with 7 bases identical to TRBD1. The CDR3 is made up of 14 amino acids. CDR1 and CDR2 from the germline V gene are SGHTA and FQGTGA. Germline trimming cut 5 bases from V and 4 bases from J; bases unmatched to any gene: 5. CDR3 DNA: TGTGCCAGCAGCCCGGGACAGATATACAATGAGCAGTTCTTC. Translated, it gives CASSPGQIYNEQFF.

The CDR3: CASSPQTGANEQFF. The CDR3 DNA is TGTGCCAGCAGCCCTCAGACAGGGGCTAATGAGCAGTTCTTC. The chain carries TRBV7-3 and TRBJ2-1; 8 nucleotides agree with TRBD1. This CDR3 is 14 amino acids long. Germline V gene sequence: CDR1 SGHTA, CDR2 FQGTGA. With 5 bases clipped from V and 7 bases from J, the junction kept 7 bases outside the gene matches.

The V and J genes are TRBV14 and TRBJ1-3; D might be TRBD1 (5 bases). Trimming cost V 6 bases and J 0 bases, with 9 bases left between them. The CDR3 is 14 residues long. Germline-derived CDR1 and CDR2 are SGHDN and FVKESK. CDR3 in DNA: TGTGCCAGCAGGCCGACAGACTCTGGAAACACCATATATTTT. It encodes CASRPTDSGNTIYF.

V is TRBV7-9 and J is TRBJ2-5, with unresolved D. The J call is uncertain, as TRBJ2-7 better fits the DNA end. Germline CDR1 is SEHNR and CDR2 is FQNEAQ (reference sequence). This CDR3 contains 12 residues. The CDR3 is CASSLGTNEQYF. The CDR3 bases are TGTGCCAGCAGCTTAGGCACTAACGAGCAGTACTTC.

This chain joins TRBV6-4 and TRBJ2-1; 9 nucleotides align to TRBD2. Germline V gene sequence: CDR1 MRHNA, CDR2 SNTAGT. The CDR3 covers 15 residues. Trimming took 6 bases from V and 8 from J; bases not matched to a gene: 11. CDR3 sequence: CASRQQRGVSDEQFF. CDR3 DNA sequence: TGTGCCAGCAGGCAACAGCGGGGGGTGTCCGATGAGCAGTTCTTC.

Only a few counts were recorded for this clone. The V gene is TRBV2, the J gene TRBJ2-1; D remains ambiguous. This CDR3 contains 11 residues. The V end was cut by 7 bases, the J end by 3 bases, with 4 bases between. Germline V lookup: CDR1 SNHLY, CDR2 FYNNEI. This chain's CDR3 is CASTVYNEQFF. The CDR3 coding sequence is TGTGCCAGCACAGTCTACAATGAGCAGTTCTTC.

The rearrangement links TRBV2 to TRBJ1-1; D possibly corresponds to TRBD1 (5 bases). CDR1 is SNHLY, CDR2 FYNNEI, per germline. This CDR3 contains 13 residues. Trimming took off 7 bases at V and 2 bases at J, with 11 bases between the two ends. The CDR3 nucleotides are TGTGCCAGCAAATCAGACAGTAACACTGAAGCTTTCTTT. Translated, it gives CASKSDSNTEAFF.

CDR3 DNA sequence: TGTGCCAGTAGACCGGGACAGGGGTGGGAGACCCAGTACTTC. It codes for CASRPGQGWETQYF. This sequence joins TRBV27 and TRBJ2-5; 10 bases fit TRBD1. From germline, CDR1 is MNHEY and CDR2 SMNVEV (reference sequence). Unmatched junction bases numbered 9, after V lost 9 bases and J lost 5 bases. This CDR3 spans 14 amino acids.

Turning to this clone: The conserved final phenylalanine or tryptophan is absent from the CDR3, which likely points to a read error. The rearrangement links TRBV10-1 to TRBJ2-2, with no clear D. The germline V and J ends were trimmed by 2 bases and 7 bases, with 5 bases remaining between them. Germline loops: CDR1 WNHNN, CDR2 SYGVQD (reference sequence). The CDR3 runs to 12 residues. As DNA, the CDR3 is TGCGCCAGCAGTGAGGGGGTCGGGGAGCTGTTTCTT. This encodes CASSEGVGELFL.

This clone was detected a few times. V usage is TRBV6-1 and J usage is TRBJ2-3; D may be TRBD2 (6 bases). The CDR3 loop spans 15 amino acids. The germline V and J ends were trimmed by 6 bases and 2 bases, with 15 bases remaining between them. Germline V lookup: CDR1 MNHNS, CDR2 SASEGT. CDR3 coding DNA: TGTGCCAGCAGGGGCGGGACCCAGTCCACAGATACGCAGTATTTT. Amino acids: CASRGGTQSTDTQYF.

The chain links TRBV6-1 to TRBJ2-3, with 7 bases fitting TRBD1. The junction had 2 bases not matched to a gene; V was cut back by 3 bases and J by 2 bases. Germline V gene lookup returns CDR1 MNHNS and CDR2 SASEGT. The CDR3 has 14 residues. The CDR3 is CASSEGQPTDTQYF. In DNA form, the CDR3 reads TGTGCCAGCAGTGAGGGACAGCCCACAGATACGCAGTATTTT.

The chain has TRBV5-6 and TRBJ2-3; 9 bases agree with TRBD2. V lost 2 bases to trimming and J lost 0 bases; unmatched junction nucleotides: 10. The CDR3 has 18 amino acids. From germline, CDR1 is SGHDT and CDR2 YYEEEE. The CDR3 bases are TGTGCCAGCAGCTTCCGGCGGCTAGCGGGATATAGCACAGATACGCAGTATTTT. Translating it yields CASSFRRLAGYSTDTQYF.

The J gene is TRBJ2-1, the V gene TRBV7-6; 9 positions match TRBD2. This CDR3 region has 15 residues. Germline V gives CDR1 SGHVS, CDR2 FNYEAQ. V shed 5 bases and J 7 bases; nucleotides not matched to a gene: 9. The CDR3, as DNA: TGTGCCAGCAGCAGCCAGCGGGGGGCGGCGAATGAGCAGTTCTTC. This codes for CASSSQRGAANEQFF.

The chain recombines TRBV14 with TRBJ1-2; D not resolved. CDR1 and CDR2 from the germline V gene are SGHDN and FVKESK. Trimming cost V 2 bases and J 7 bases, with 14 bases left between them. The CDR3 loop spans 14 amino acids. The CDR3 DNA reads TGTGCCAGCAGCCAACTCACCTCCGGCGGTGGCTACACCTTC. Protein sequence: CASSQLTSGGGYTF. The entire variable domain, with the rest obtained from reference TRBV14 and TRBJ1-2, is as follows: EAGVTQFPSHSVIEKGQTVTLRCDPISGHDNLYWYRRVMGKEIKFLLHFVKESKQDESGMPNNRFLAERTGGTYSTLKVQPAELEDSGVYFCASSQLTSGGGYTFGSGTRLTVV.

The chain is built from TRBV4-1 and TRBJ1-1, with no clear D. The CDR3 covers 16 residues. Germline CDR1 MGHRA, CDR2 YSYEKL. V lost 0 bases to trimming and J lost 3 bases, with 14 bases between them. The CDR3 region has the DNA TGCGCCAGCAGCCAAGATAGTTTTAGAGTGGACACTGAAGCTTTCTTT. Translation gives CASSQDSFRVDTEAFF.

About this clone: One junction end disagrees with the germline gene, perhaps due to a read error. This chain joins TRBV7-9 and TRBJ2-6; D remains unclear. The CDR3 runs to 17 residues. Germline V gene lookup returns CDR1 SEHNR and CDR2 FQNEAQ (reference sequence). The CDR3 region has the DNA TGTTCCAGCAGTCGAGTTCGAGCCCTATCTGGGGCCAACGTCCTGACTTTC. It translates to CSSSRVRALSGANVLTF.

The rearrangement joins TRBV29-1 to TRBJ1-5; TRBD1 agrees at 8 bases. This CDR3 has 13 residues. The germline gives CDR1 SQVTM, CDR2 ANQGSEA. V lost 6 bases and J lost 3; bases outside the gene matches: 4. CDR3 coding DNA: TGCAGCGTCGGACAGGGTAACAATCAGCCCCAGCATTTT. Translated: CSVGQGNNQPQHF.

The chain has TRBV19 and TRBJ2-3; D is undetermined. Trimming shortened V by 1 base and J by 2 bases, and 10 bases separated the two germline ends. CDR3 size: 15 residues. Looked up from germline, CDR1 is LNHDA and CDR2 is SQIVND (reference sequence). This chain's CDR3 is CASSIGSEHTDTQYF. The CDR3 DNA sequence: TGTGCCAGTAGTATAGGATCAGAACACACAGATACGCAGTATTTT.

This clone showed up just once. This chain connects TRBV10-3 to TRBJ1-1; D might be TRBD1 (5 bases). This CDR3 has 12 amino acids. The V end lost 7 bases, the J end lost 2 bases, and 8 bases lay between the germline ends. Per germline, CDR1 ENHRY and CDR2 SYGVKD. The CDR3 sequence is CAIKQGNTEAFF. The CDR3 DNA sequence: TGTGCCATCAAGCAGGGCAACACTGAAGCTTTCTTT.

The chain carries TRBV5-1 and TRBJ2-7; D perhaps matches TRBD2 (6 bases). From germline, CDR1 is SGHRS and CDR2 YFSETQ. Between the trimmed V and J ends, which lost 2 bases and 0 bases, there was a span of 9 bases. The CDR3 contains 14 residues. Here the CDR3 DNA reads TGCGCCAGCAGCTTCCTCGGGGGCTCCTACGAGCAGTACTTC. Protein: CASSFLGGSYEQYF.

This clone appeared once. The chain has TRBV19 and TRBJ1-2; no reliable D call. Looked up from germline, CDR1 is LNHDA and CDR2 is SQIVND (reference sequence). This CDR3 comprises 12 residues. V was trimmed by 4 bases and J by 7 bases, leaving 10 bases between them. This CDR3 is CASSTFGGGYTF. CDR3 nucleotides: TGTGCCAGTAGTACCTTCGGAGGTGGCTACACCTTC.

This clone appeared a single time. The rearrangement joins TRBV30 to TRBJ2-2; a weak D match, TRBD2 (6 bases). CDR1 is GTSNPN, CDR2 SVGIG, per germline (reference sequence). The V gene lost 1 base and the J gene lost 5 bases, with 17 bases spanning the gap. The CDR3 is 16 amino acids. The CDR3: CAWSGGAGRKTGELFF. CDR3 in DNA: TGTGCCTGGAGTGGCGGGGCAGGGAGAAAAACCGGGGAGCTGTTTTTT.

V gene TRBV4-1 combines with J gene TRBJ2-7; TRBD1 matches 10 bases. The CDR3 loop spans 17 amino acids. Per the germline V gene, CDR1 is MGHRA and CDR2 is YSYEKL. Trimming took 4 bases from V and 4 from J; bases not matched to a gene: 13. In DNA form, the CDR3 reads TGCGCCAGCAGCCCGAAAACCGGGACAGGGGCATCTTACGAGCAGTACTTC. This encodes CASSPKTGTGASYEQYF.

This chain links TRBV7-2 with TRBJ1-2; D is unclear. The V gene lost 3 bases and the J gene lost 8 bases, with 7 bases spanning the gap. Germline V lookup: CDR1 SGHTA, CDR2 FQGNSA. The CDR3 length is 11 residues. Here the CDR3 reads CASSFVRGYTF. In DNA form, the CDR3 reads TGTGCCAGCAGCTTTGTGAGAGGCTACACCTTC.

This rearrangement joins TRBV19 to TRBJ2-1; 8 nucleotides align to TRBD1. The CDR3 is made up of 13 amino acids. Germline V lookup: CDR1 LNHDA, CDR2 SQIVND (reference sequence). Germline trimming cut 7 bases from V and 7 bases from J; bases unmatched to any gene: 6. CDR3 bases: TGTGCCAGTACCCAGGGGGCAGCGAATGAGCAGTTCTTC. Protein product: CASTQGAANEQFF.

Details on this clone: A read error may produce the germline difference seen at one junction end. The chain uses TRBV7-7 and TRBJ2-5; 10 nucleotides align to TRBD1. This CDR3 comprises 14 residues. Germline lookup yields CDR1 SSHAT and CDR2 FNYEAQ (reference sequence). This CDR3 is CASSPRDRGLAQYF. The CDR3 DNA sequence: TGTGCTAGCAGCCCAAGGGACAGGGGTCTGGCCCAGTACTTC.